The clone carrying this T cell receptor beta chain appeared once. Profiling relied on immunoSEQ multiplex PCR, and the TCRdb table lists in-frame clones only, not all of them. The table has about 140,000 clones, 88% seen once. This sample stems from a study of cytomegalovirus exposure and HLA in healthy donors. Per germline, CDR1 SEHNR and CDR2 FQNEAQ (reference sequence). V was clipped by 8 bases and J by 5 bases, with 8 bases between them. This CDR3 is built from 11 residues. The gene calls are TRBV7-9 and TRBJ2-3; unclear D gene. This receptor was taken from a woman under 30 in good health and CMV-seropositive. The sequenced sample was PBMCs. The CDR3 coding sequence is TGTGCCAGCTCTGCCGGAGATACGCAGTATTTT. Translating it yields CASSAGDTQYF.